The sequence of this TCR beta chain was determined in a study of blood T cell repertoires in COVID-19. Study at large: Researchers got acute and convalescent COVID-19 samples from the United States, Italy and Spain. Sources were T cells, B-cell-depleted T cells, or PBMCs; the material itself was cDNA or gDNA.

The V gene lost 2 bases and the J gene lost 0 bases, with 5 bases spanning the gap. Germline V gene data show CDR1 as LNHDA and CDR2 as SQIVND (reference sequence). The CDR3 is 13 amino acids. In the authors' workflow: Estimation of nucleated cell counts relied on the amplification of reference gene primers. Some clones are missing from TCRdb's copy, which holds only in-frame ones; the method was immunoSEQ multiplex PCR. V and J calls and clone size come straight from that table; D and trimming were deduced from the DNA. In the table there are approximately 71,000 clones, roughly 88% of which are singletons.

This chain links TRBV19 with TRBJ2-7; D is undetermined. The TCR sequence derives from a human donor in a cohort sampled during active COVID-19. The sequenced material came from peripheral blood. Written as DNA, the CDR3 is TGTGCCAGTAGTATAACAGACTCCTACGAGCAGTACTTC. It specifies CASSITDSYEQYF.